The T cell receptor beta chain under discussion was sequenced for a study of graft-versus-host responses after intestinal transplantation. The CDR3 contains 14 residues. The V gene end was trimmed by 1 base and the J gene end by 14 bases; junction bases not matched to a gene: 9. Germline CDR1 and CDR2: LGHNA and YSLEER. Here immunoSEQ multiplex PCR was the method, and the copy in TCRdb shows in-frame clones only, minus some. The sample has about 94,000 clones; around 90% are singletons. Regarding this clone: As yet, its antigen is unknown.

V gene TRBV4-3 combines with J gene TRBJ2-1; 9 bases are shared with TRBD2. The TCR comes from a human donor who received an intestinal transplant. Material: unstimulated CD8+ T cells sorted from spleen or lymph node cells, obtained before intestinal transplant. The CDR3 region is CASSQAASGGSEFF. The CDR3 coding sequence is TGCGCCAGCAGCCAAGCGGCGAGCGGGGGGTCCGAGTTCTTC.